The T cell receptor beta chain described here comes from a study of cytomegalovirus exposure and HLA in healthy donors. Study observations and caveats: A previous analysis found most TCR beta V segments productive roughly 87% or roughly 30% of the time. A further, later analysis showed that HLA-associated TCR beta chains (compared with equally common others) were more clonally expanded. The HLA-A and HLA-B alleles of most subjects were reportedly predicted accurately from TCR beta sequences. Certain indistinguishable V segments, among them TRBV6-2 and TRBV6-3, were excluded.

In the case of this clone: Its specificity is unknown.

J was trimmed by 10 bases and V by 7 bases; bases with no gene match: 11. The germline CDR1 and CDR2 sequences are LNHDA and SQIVND (reference sequence). The CDR3 contains 14 residues. PCR primers comprised 60 Vbeta and 13 Jbeta primers. The assay was immunoSEQ multiplex PCR, and TCRdb's table has in-frame clones only and misses some. The profile shows 150,000 to 200,000 clones, around 79% of them singletons. This clonotype originated in a woman aged 45-60 years in good health and CMV-seronegative. This chain joins TRBV19 and TRBJ1-4, with 8 bases matching TRBD1. Sequencing was done on a sample of PBMCs. For the CDR3, the DNA is TGTGCCAGTACCGAATCCGGACAGGGAGGAAAACTGTTTTTT. It yields the protein CASTESGQGGKLFF.